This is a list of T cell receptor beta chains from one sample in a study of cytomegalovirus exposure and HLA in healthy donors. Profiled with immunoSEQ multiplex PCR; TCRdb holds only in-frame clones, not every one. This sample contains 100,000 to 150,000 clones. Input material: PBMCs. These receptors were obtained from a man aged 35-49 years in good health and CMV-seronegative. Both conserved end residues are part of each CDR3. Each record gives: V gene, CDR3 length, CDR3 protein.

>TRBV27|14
CASSFDRNSYEQYF
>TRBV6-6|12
CASKGTNEKLFF
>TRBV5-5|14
CASSFDREFNGYTF
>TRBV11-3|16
CASSFITYRSYHEQYF
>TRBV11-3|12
CASSRWTDEQFF
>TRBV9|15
CASSVEAGGAYEQYF
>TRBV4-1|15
CASSQDRGQGFGYTF
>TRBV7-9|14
CASSLLGQEKKAFF
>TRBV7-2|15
CASRPSDSSSYEQYF
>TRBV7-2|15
CASSPRGSTNEKLFF
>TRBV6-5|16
CASSYEGGFSGNTIYF
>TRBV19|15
CASSSRTGVTDTQYF
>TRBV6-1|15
CASSKSGAETDTQYF
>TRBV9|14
CASSRGRLGDTQYF
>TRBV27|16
CASSLFTPRGNYGYTF
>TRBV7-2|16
CASSFRWTATNEKLFF
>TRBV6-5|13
CASRGPSNYGYTF
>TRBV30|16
CAWSVLVTGKAGELFF
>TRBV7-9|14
CASSARGGGTEAFF
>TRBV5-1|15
CASSPTGREYNEQFF
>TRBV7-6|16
CASSIRGLAGGGEQFF
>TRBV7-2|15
CASSFIGLAVGEQYF
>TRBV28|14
CASSLPVGANEQFF
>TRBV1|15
CTSSPRRGGYNEQFF
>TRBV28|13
CASRLTGAYEQYF
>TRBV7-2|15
CASRGTGGYTGELFF
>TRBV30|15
CAWRKIRGHGYGYTF
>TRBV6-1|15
CASSEGTVMNTEAFF
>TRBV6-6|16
CASSYSLREGIYEQYF
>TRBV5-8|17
CASSPRLAGGSYNEQFF
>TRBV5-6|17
CATRGSVEAGRTDTQYF
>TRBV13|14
CASSVPGMNTEAFF
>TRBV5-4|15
CASTSGLAGLYEQFF
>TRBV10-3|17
CAISESSGRSSYNEQFF
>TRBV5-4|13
CASSLVGAGELFF
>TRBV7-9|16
CASSLRQGLTNEKLFF
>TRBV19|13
CASSIARASEAFF
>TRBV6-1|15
CASSGQGMSGNTIYF
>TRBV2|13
CASSRDSQETQYF
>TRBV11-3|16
CASSFPGTGRTDTQYF
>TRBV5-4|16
CASSPGTSGNTGELFF
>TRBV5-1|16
CASSPVGTANTGELFF
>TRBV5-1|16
CASSLIPGQGSYEQYF
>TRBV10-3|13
CAISNTGEETQYF
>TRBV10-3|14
CAISEIAGPGEQYF
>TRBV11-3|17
CASSLAQRTSSYNEQFF
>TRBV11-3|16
CASSLRVGGGTDTQYF
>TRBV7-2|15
CASSFSGKNTGELFF
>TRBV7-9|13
CASSPSGQETQYF
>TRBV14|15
CASSYAGINTGELFF
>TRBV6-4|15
CASRDGTGFSDTQYF
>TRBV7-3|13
CASSSQMNTEAFF
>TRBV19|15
CASSNIAGDYYEQYF
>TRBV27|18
CASSLWATEASGANVLTF